This T cell receptor (beta chain) comes out of a study of blood T cells in healthy people across ages. Regarding the study as a whole: The lack of PBMC sorting stopped any conclusive naive versus antigen-experienced comparison.

Through a sample-barcoded 5' primer and a J-beta primer mix, a second PCR was run for about 6 to 11 cycles. TCRdb itself ran the 5' RACE reads through MiXCR, one entry per CDR3 protein. The data contain around 990,000 distinct CDR3 sequences, around two fifths of them seen just once; the ten biggest clones take up less than 15%. A word on this clonotype: Its antigen is not identified.

V lost 7 bases to trimming and J lost 4 bases, with 10 bases between them. CDR3 length: 12 amino acids. The V gene's germline CDR1 is LGHDT and CDR2 YNNKEL (reference sequence). This receptor was obtained from a young man in good health. This sequence joins TRBV3-1 and TRBJ1-2; no clear D. Specimen: blood. In DNA form, the CDR3 reads TGTGCCAGCAACCATGCGTCCTATGGCTACACCTTC. This gives the protein CASNHASYGYTF.